This T cell receptor beta chain derives from a study of blood T cell repertoires in COVID-19. Overall study context: Acute and convalescent COVID-19 samples came from the United States, Italy and Spain. PBMCs, B-cell-depleted T cells, or T cells were the source of the cDNA or gDNA that made up the material.

Authors' data handling: Scientists estimated how many nucleated cells there were by amplifying reference gene primers. Here immunoSEQ multiplex PCR was the method, and the copy in TCRdb shows in-frame clones only, minus some. V, J and clone size derive from that table, while D and trimming were established from the DNA sequence. This table holds 150,000 to 200,000 clones, approximately 85% found once. The CDR3 length is 13 residues. Between the trimmed V and J ends, which lost 1 base and 4 bases, there was a span of 7 bases. Worth noting for this clone: The sample carries other DNA sequences with the same CDR3.

The gene calls are TRBV12-3 or TRBV12-4 and TRBJ1-2; D remains ambiguous. The sequencing sample was made of peripheral blood. The clonotype originates from a middle-aged man with acute or convalescent COVID-19. The chain's CDR3 is CASSLGQVYGYTF. For the CDR3, the DNA is TGTGCCAGCAGTTTAGGGCAGGTCTATGGCTACACCTTC.